The rows below give T cell receptor beta chains drawn from one sample of a study of blood T cell repertoires in COVID-19. Some clones are missing from TCRdb's copy, which holds only in-frame ones; the method was immunoSEQ multiplex PCR. The table has 290,000 or so clones, nearly 90% seen once. The sequencing input was PBMCs or T cells enriched from blood (not recorded which). Every receptor here comes from a woman between 18 and 29 years old with acute COVID-19. The CDR3 runs from the conserved cysteine through the conserved F or W. D genes are given only for firm matches. Not every row has a clone size; where given, it reads once, few, many or a size class.

TRBV7-2	NA	TRBD1	TRBJ1-5	TGTGCCAGCAGCCGCGCCGGGACAGTCAATACGAGACCCCAGCATTTT	CASSRAGTVNTRPQHF
TRBV9	NA	TRBD2	TRBJ2-7	TGTGCCAGCAGCGCAGGGACTAGCGGGAGGGCGTCCTACGAGCAGTACTTC	CASSAGTSGRASYEQYF
TRBV18	NA	NA	TRBJ2-2	TGTGCCAGCTCACCAAGAGAGGCCGGGGAGCTGTTTTTT	CASSPREAGELFF
TRBV4-1	NA	NA	TRBJ1-5	TGCGCCAGCAGCCAAGAACTTGGGGGGGTCAATCAGCCCCAGCATTTT	CASSQELGGVNQPQHF
TRBV28	once	NA	TRBJ1-1	TGTGCCAGCAGTTTATTTAGGGGTTACACTGAAGCTTTCTTT	CASSLFRGYTEAFF
TRBV7-3	NA	TRBD1	TRBJ2-1	TGTGCCAGCAGCTCACAGGGGGCGGTGAATTGGGAGGAGCAGTTCTTC	CASSSQGAVNWEEQFF
TRBV7-2	once	NA	TRBJ1-1	TGTGCCAGCAGCCTAGCGGCAGGACATAACACTGAAGCTTTCTTT	CASSLAAGHNTEAFF
TRBV24-1	NA	TRBD1	TRBJ1-2	TGTGCCACCAGTGATTTGGAGGGGGCGCGGGGCTACACCTTC	CATSDLEGARGYTF
TRBV6-1	NA	NA	TRBJ2-7	TGTGCCAGCAGTGAGGTCGGAGGGACCGAGCAGTACTTC	CASSEVGGTEQYF
TRBV6-5	NA	NA	TRBJ1-4	TGTGCCAGCAGTTCTCACCGGGCGGGCGAAAAACTGTTTTTT	CASSSHRAGEKLFF
TRBV28	NA	TRBD1	TRBJ2-7	TGTGCCAGCAAGAGAGGACAGGGGGTCACCTACGAGCAGTACTTC	CASKRGQGVTYEQYF
TRBV24-1	NA	NA	TRBJ2-7	TGTGCCACCAGTGCTTTCGGGGTCGAGGAGCAGTACTTC	CATSAFGVEEQYF
TRBV7-9	NA	TRBD2	TRBJ2-3	TGTGCCAGCAGCCAACAACTAGCGGGAGTTACAGATACGCAGTATTTT	CASSQQLAGVTDTQYF
TRBV28	NA	TRBD2	TRBJ2-2	TGTGCCAGCAACATGGGACTAGCGGGCTTCACCGGGGAGCTGTTTTTT	CASNMGLAGFTGELFF
TRBV19	NA	NA	TRBJ1-2	TGTGCCAGTCGCCGGGGGGCGCATGGCTACACCTTC	CASRRGAHGYTF
TRBV29-1	NA	NA	TRBJ2-7	TGCAGCGTTGAAGATGGCAGGGGTCACCTCTACGAGCAGTACTTC	CSVEDGRGHLYEQYF
TRBV9	NA	TRBD2	TRBJ2-1	TGTGCCAGCAGCGTAAAGGTGACTAGCGGGAGTCGGCTCATACCAGATGAGCAGTTCTTC	CASSVKVTSGSRLIPDEQFF
TRBV7-2	NA	TRBD1	TRBJ1-1	TGTGCCAGCAGCCCCCAGGGGGGAGAGTTCACTGAAGCTTTCTTT	CASSPQGGEFTEAFF
TRBV24-1	NA	NA	TRBJ1-2	TGTGCCACCAGTGAGGGAGACTATGGCTACACCTTC	CATSEGDYGYTF
TRBV27	NA	TRBD1	TRBJ1-6	TGTGCCAGCAGGGGGAGACAGGGATTCAATTCACCCCTCCACTTT	CASRGRQGFNSPLHF
TRBV5-1	NA	NA	TRBJ2-5	TGCGCCAGCAGCTTAGGAGGGAGTGGCCAAGAGACCCAGTACTTC	CASSLGGSGQETQYF
TRBV7-3	NA	TRBD2	TRBJ2-2	TGTGCCAGCAGCTTAGCCGGATCCGGGAGGGGCACCGGGGAGCTGTTTTTT	CASSLAGSGRGTGELFF
TRBV5-1	NA	NA	TRBJ2-7	TGCGCCAGCAGCCTAAACAGGGTGGAGCAGTACTTC	CASSLNRVEQYF
TRBV5-1	NA	NA	TRBJ2-5	TGCGCCAGCAGGTTAGCGGACCAAGAGACCCAGTACTTC	CASRLADQETQYF
TRBV19	NA	TRBD1	TRBJ1-1	TGTGCCAGTAGTATAATGACAGGGGGTAGCACTGAAGCTTTCTTT	CASSIMTGGSTEAFF